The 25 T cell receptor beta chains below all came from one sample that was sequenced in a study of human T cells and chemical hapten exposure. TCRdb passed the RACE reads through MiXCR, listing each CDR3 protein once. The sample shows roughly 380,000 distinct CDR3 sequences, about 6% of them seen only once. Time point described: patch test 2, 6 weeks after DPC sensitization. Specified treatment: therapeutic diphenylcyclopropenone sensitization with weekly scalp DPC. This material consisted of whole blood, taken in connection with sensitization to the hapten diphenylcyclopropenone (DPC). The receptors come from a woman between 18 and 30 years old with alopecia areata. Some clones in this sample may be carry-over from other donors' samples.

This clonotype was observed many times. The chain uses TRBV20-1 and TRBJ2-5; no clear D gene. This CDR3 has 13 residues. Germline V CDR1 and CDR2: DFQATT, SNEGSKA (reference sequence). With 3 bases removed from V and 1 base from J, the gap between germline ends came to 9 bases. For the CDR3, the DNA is TGCAGTGCTAGTTTCACTTCCCAAGAGACCCAGTACTTC. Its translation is CSASFTSQETQYF.

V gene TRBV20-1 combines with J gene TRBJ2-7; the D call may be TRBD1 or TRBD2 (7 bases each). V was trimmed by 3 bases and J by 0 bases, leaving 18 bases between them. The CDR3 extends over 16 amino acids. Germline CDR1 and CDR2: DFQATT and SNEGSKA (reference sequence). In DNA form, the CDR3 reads TGCAGTGCTAGTAAGGGGGGGACAGCCTTCTCCTACGAGCAGTACTTC. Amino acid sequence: CSASKGGTAFSYEQYF.

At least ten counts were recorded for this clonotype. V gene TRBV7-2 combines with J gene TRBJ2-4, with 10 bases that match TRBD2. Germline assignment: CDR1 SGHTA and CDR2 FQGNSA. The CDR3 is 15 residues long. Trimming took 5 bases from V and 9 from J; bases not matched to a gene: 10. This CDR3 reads CASSPRLAGVSIQYF. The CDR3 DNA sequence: TGTGCCAGCAGCCCCCGGCTAGCGGGGGTAAGCATTCAGTACTTC.

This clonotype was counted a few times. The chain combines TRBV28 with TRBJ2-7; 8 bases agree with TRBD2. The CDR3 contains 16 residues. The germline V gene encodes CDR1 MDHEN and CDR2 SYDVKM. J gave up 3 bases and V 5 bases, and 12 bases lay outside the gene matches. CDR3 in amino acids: CASSPTGGGAFYEQYF. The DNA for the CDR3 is TGTGCCAGCAGTCCAACCGGGGGGGGCGCGTTCTACGAGCAGTACTTC. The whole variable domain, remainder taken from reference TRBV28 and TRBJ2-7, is DVKVTQSSRYLVKRTGEKVFLECVQDMDHENMFWYRQDPGLGLRLIYFSYDVKMKEKGDIPEGYSVSREKKERFSLILESASTNQTSMYLCASSPTGGGAFYEQYFGPGTRLTVT.

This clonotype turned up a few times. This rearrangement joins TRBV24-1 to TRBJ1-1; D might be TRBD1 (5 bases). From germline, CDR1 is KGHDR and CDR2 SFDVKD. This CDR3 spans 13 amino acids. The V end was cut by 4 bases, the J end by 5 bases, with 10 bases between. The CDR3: CATSEGGTTEAFF. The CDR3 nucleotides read TGTGCCACCAGTGAGGGGGGAACTACTGAAGCTTTCTTT.

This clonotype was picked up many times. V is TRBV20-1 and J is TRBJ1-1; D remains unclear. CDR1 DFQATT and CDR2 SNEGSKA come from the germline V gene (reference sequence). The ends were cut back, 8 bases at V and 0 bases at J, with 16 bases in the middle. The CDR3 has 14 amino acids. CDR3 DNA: TGCAGTCTGAACCTTATGACCATGAACACTGAAGCTTTCTTT. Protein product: CSLNLMTMNTEAFF.

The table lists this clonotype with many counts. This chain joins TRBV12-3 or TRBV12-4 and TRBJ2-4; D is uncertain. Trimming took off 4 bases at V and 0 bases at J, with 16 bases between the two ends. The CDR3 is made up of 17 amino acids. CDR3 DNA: TGTGCCAGCAGTTCCCGGGCCGCACTCCTAGCCAAAAACATTCAGTACTTC. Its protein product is CASSSRAALLAKNIQYF.

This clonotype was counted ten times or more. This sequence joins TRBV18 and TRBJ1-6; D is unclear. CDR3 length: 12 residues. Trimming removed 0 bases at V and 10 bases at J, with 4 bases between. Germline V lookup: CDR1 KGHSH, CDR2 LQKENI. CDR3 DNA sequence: TGTGCCAGCTCACCACCGAACTCACCCCTCCACTTT. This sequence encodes CASSPPNSPLHF.

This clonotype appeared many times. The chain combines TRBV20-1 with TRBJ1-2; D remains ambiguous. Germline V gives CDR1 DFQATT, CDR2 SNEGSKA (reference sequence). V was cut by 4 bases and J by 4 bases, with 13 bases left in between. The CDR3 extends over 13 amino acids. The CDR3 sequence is CSATPSLGYGYTF. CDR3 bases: TGCAGTGCTACGCCCAGCCTAGGCTATGGCTACACCTTC.

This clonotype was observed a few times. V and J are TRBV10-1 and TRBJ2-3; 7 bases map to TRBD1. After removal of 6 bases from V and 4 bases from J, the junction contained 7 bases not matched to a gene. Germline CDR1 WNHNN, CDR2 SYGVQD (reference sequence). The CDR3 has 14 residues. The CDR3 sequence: CASRMTGKADTQYF. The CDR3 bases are TGCGCCAGCAGGATGACAGGGAAGGCAGATACGCAGTATTTT.

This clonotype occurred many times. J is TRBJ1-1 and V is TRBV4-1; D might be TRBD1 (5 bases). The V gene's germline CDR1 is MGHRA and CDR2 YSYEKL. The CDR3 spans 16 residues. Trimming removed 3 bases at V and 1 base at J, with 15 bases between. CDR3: CASSHSLTTGNTEAFF. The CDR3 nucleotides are TGCGCCAGCAGCCATTCTCTCACCACAGGGAACACTGAAGCTTTCTTT.

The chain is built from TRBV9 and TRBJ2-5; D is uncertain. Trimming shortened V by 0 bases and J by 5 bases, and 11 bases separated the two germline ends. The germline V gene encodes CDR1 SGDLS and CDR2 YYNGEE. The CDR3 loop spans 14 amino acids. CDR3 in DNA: TGTGCCAGCAGCGTAGCCCCCACCGATGAGACCCAGTACTTC. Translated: CASSVAPTDETQYF.

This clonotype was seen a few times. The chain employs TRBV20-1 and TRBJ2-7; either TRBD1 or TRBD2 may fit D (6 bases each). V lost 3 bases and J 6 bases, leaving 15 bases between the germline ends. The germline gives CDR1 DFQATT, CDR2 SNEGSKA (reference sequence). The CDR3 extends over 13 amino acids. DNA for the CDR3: TGCAGTGCTAGGGCCGGGGGCAGTTTCGAGCAGTACTTC. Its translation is CSARAGGSFEQYF.

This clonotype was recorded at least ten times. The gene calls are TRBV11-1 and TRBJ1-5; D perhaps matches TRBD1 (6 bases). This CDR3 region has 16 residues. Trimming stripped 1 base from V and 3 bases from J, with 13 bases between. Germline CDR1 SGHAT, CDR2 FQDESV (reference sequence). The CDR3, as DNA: TGTGCCAGCAGCTTAGAGGGGGAGGTTCCCAATCAGCCCCAGCATTTT. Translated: CASSLEGEVPNQPQHF.

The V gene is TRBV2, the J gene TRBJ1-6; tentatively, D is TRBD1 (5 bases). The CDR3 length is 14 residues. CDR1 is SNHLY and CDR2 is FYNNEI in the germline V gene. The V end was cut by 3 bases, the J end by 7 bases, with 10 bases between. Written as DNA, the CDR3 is TGTGCCAGCAGTGAGGGACGGGGAAATTCACCCCTCCACTTT. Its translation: CASSEGRGNSPLHF.

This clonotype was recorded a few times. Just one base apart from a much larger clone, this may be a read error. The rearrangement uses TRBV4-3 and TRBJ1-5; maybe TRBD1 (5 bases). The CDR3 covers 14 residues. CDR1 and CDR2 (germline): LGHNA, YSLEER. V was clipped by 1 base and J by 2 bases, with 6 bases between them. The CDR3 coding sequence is TGCGCCAGCAGCCAAGTACAGGGCAATCAGCCCCAGCATTTT. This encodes CASSQVQGNQPQHF.

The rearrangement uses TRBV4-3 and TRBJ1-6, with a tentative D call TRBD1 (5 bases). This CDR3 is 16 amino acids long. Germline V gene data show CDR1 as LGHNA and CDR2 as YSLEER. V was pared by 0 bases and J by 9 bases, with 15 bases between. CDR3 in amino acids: CASSQDGNQGSSPLHF. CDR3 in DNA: TGCGCCAGCAGCCAAGATGGCAACCAGGGAAGTTCACCCCTCCACTTT.

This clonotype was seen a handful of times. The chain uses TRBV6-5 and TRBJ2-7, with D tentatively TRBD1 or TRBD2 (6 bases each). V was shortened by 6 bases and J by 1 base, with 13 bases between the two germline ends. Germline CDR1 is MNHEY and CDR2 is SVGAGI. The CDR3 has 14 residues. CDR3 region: CASRRGDLSYEQYF. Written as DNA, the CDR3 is TGTGCCAGCAGGAGGGGGGACTTATCCTACGAGCAGTACTTC.

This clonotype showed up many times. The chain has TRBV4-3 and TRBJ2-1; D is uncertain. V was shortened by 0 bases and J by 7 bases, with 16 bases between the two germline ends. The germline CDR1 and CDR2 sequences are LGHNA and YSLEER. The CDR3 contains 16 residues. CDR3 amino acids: CASSQDLRSGSNEQFF. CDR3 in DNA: TGCGCCAGCAGCCAAGACTTACGGTCCGGGTCTAATGAGCAGTTCTTC.

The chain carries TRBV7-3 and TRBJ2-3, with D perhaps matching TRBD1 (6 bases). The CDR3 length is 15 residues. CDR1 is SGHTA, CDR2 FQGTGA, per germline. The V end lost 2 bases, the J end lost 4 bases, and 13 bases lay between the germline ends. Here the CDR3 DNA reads TGTGCCAGCAGCTTATACATGGACAGTCCAGATACGCAGTATTTT. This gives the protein CASSLYMDSPDTQYF.

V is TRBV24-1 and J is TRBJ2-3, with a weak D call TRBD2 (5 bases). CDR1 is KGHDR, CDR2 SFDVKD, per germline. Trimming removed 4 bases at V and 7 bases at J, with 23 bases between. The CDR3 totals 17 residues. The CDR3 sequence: CATSERLTGPRSNTQYF. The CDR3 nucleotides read TGTGCCACCAGTGAGAGACTAACCGGACCCCGTTCGAATACGCAGTATTTT.

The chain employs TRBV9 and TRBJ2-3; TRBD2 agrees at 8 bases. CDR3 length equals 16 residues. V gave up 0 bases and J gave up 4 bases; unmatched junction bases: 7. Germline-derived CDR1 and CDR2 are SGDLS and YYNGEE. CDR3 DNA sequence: TGTGCCAGCAGCGTAGGATCTGGCGGGGGGCCAGATACGCAGTATTTT. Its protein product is CASSVGSGGGPDTQYF. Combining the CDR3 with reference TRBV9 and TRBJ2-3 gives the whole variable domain DSGVTQTPKHLITATGQRVTLRCSPRSGDLSVYWYQQSLDQGLQFLIQYYNGEERAKGNILERFSAQQFPDLHSELNLSSLELGDSALYFCASSVGSGGGPDTQYFGPGTRLTVL.

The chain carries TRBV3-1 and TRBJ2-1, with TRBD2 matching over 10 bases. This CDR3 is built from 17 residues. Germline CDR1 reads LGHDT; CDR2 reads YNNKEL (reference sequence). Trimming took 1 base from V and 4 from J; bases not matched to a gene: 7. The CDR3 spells CASSQVYGAGGYNEQFF. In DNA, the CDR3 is TGTGCCAGCAGCCAAGTCTACGGAGCGGGGGGGTACAATGAGCAGTTCTTC.

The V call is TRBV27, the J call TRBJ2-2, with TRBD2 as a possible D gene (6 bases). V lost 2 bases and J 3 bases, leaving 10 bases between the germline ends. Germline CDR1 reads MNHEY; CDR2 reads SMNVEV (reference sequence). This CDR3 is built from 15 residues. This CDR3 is CASSLRRGDTGELFF. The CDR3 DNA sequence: TGTGCCAGCAGTTTAAGGCGGGGAGACACCGGGGAGCTGTTTTTT.

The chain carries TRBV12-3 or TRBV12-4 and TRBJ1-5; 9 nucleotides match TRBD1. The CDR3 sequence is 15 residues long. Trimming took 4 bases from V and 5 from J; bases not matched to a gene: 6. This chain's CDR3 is CASSYTGGTDQPQHF. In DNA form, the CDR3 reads TGTGCCAGCAGTTATACAGGGGGCACGGATCAGCCCCAGCATTTT.